Presented here are 10 T cell receptor beta chains from one specimen sequenced in a study of cytomegalovirus exposure and HLA in healthy donors. The repertoire was sequenced with immunoSEQ multiplex PCR; TCRdb's copy has only in-frame clones and lacks some. This table has some 180,000 clones, around nine tenths appearing once. The sequenced sample consisted of PBMCs. The receptors derive from a man between 25 and 39 years old in good health and CMV-seropositive.

The rearrangement uses TRBV4-1 and TRBJ2-2; a possible D gene is TRBD2 (5 bases). CDR1 and CDR2 from the germline V gene are MGHRA and YSYEKL. V was pared by 4 bases and J by 0 bases, with 12 bases between. This CDR3 region has 16 residues. The CDR3 region has the DNA TGCGCCAGCAGCCTTGCCCGGGGTTCGAACACCGGGGAGCTGTTTTTT. It is translated as CASSLARGSNTGELFF.

This clone was seen only once. The rearrangement links TRBV7-3 to TRBJ2-3, with 7 bases matching TRBD1. The CDR3 contains 13 residues. V shed 8 bases and J 4 bases; nucleotides not matched to a gene: 6. Germline lookup yields CDR1 SGHTA and CDR2 FQGTGA. CDR3: CASSTGAADTQYF. CDR3 nucleotide sequence: TGTGCCAGCTCAACAGGGGCGGCAGATACGCAGTATTTT.

The chain employs TRBV9 and TRBJ2-1; D perhaps matches TRBD1 (5 bases). CDR1 is SGDLS and CDR2 is YYNGEE in the germline V gene. Trimming pared 3 bases from V and 1 base from J, leaving 23 bases between. The CDR3 has 19 amino acids. The CDR3: CASSAIYPDSPGSYNEQFF. The CDR3 region has the DNA TGTGCCAGCAGCGCTATTTATCCCGACAGCCCAGGGTCCTACAATGAGCAGTTCTTC.

This chain connects TRBV9 to TRBJ2-3; D perhaps matches TRBD2 (6 bases). The CDR3 runs 14 residues. Trimming left V 4 bases short and J 3 bases short, with 12 bases between. Germline V lookup: CDR1 SGDLS, CDR2 YYNGEE. CDR3 nucleotides: TGTGCCAGCAGCCAATTGCTAGCGACAGATACGCAGTATTTT. Protein product: CASSQLLATDTQYF.

The CDR3 spells CASSLEGGPTGELFF. Here the CDR3 DNA reads TGCGCCAGCAGCTTGGAGGGGGGCCCCACCGGGGAGCTGTTTTTT. The chain joins TRBV5-1 to TRBJ2-2; perhaps D is TRBD1 or TRBD2 (6 bases each). V lost 0 bases, J lost 4 bases, and 10 bases lay in between. CDR1 is SGHRS and CDR2 is YFSETQ in the germline V gene. The CDR3 extends over 15 amino acids.

This clone was observed a few times. The chain employs TRBV7-9 and TRBJ2-7; D is tentatively TRBD1 or TRBD2 (6 bases each). Germline V gene sequence: CDR1 SEHNR, CDR2 FQNEAQ (reference sequence). CDR3 length: 14 amino acids. Deletions cut 0 bases from V and 6 bases from J, with 12 bases between. For the CDR3, the DNA is TGTGCCAGCAGCTTAGCAATACCGGGGGCCGAGCAGTACTTC. Protein: CASSLAIPGAEQYF.

The chain uses TRBV6-5 and TRBJ1-2; D may be TRBD1 (5 bases). CDR1 and CDR2 (germline): MNHEY, SVGAGI. The CDR3 runs to 10 residues. The V end was cut by 6 bases, the J end by 10 bases, with 9 bases between. CDR3 in DNA: TGTGCCAGCAGACGAGGGGTCTACACCTTC. As protein: CASRRGVYTF.

The genes are TRBV27 and TRBJ2-7, with 10 bases fitting TRBD2. CDR3 length: 14 amino acids. With V trimmed by 4 bases and J by 6 bases, 6 bases remained unmatched. Germline lookup yields CDR1 MNHEY and CDR2 SMNVEV (reference sequence). The CDR3 DNA reads as TGTGCCAGCAGTTCGGGAGCGGGAGGGCTCGAGCAGTACTTC. This gives the protein CASSSGAGGLEQYF.

About this clone: Other DNA sequences in the sample encode the same CDR3. The chain joins TRBV30 to TRBJ2-3; 12 nucleotides agree with TRBD2. Germline loops: CDR1 GTSNPN, CDR2 SVGIG (reference sequence). Germline trimming cut 4 bases from V and 6 bases from J; bases unmatched to any gene: 8. There are 15 residues in the CDR3. The CDR3 region has the DNA TGTGCCTGGACCCACCTAGCGGGGGGGACCGATACGCAGTATTTT. Protein: CAWTHLAGGTDTQYF.

This chain uses TRBV11-2 with TRBJ2-7; TRBD1 agrees at 9 bases. CDR1 is SGHAT, CDR2 FQNNGV, per germline. V lost 5 bases to trimming and J lost 3 bases; unmatched junction nucleotides: 14. The CDR3 is 17 residues long. In nucleotides, the CDR3 is TGTGCCAGCAGCCGACCCCCCAGGACAGGGGCGTTCTACGAGCAGTACTTC. Protein product: CASSRPPRTGAFYEQYF.